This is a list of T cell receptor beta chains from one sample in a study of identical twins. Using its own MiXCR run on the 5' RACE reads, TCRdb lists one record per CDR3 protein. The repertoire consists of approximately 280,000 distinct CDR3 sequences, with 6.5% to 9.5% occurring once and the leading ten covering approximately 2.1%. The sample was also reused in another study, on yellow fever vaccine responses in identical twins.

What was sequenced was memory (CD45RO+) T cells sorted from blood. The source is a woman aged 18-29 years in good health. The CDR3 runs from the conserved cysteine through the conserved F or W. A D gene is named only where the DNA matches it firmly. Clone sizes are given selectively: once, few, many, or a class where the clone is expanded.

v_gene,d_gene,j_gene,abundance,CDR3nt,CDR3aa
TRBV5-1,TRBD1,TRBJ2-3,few,TGCGCCAGCAGCCCGGACAGGAGCCCGGATACGCAGTATTTT,CASSPDRSPDTQYF
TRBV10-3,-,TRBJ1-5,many,TGTGCCATCAGTGACTCAGGGAATCAGCCCCAGCATTTT,CAISDSGNQPQHF
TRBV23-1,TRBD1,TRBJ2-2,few,TGCGCCAGCAGTCAAAGCGCCTGGGGACAGGGGAATGTAGGGGAGCTGTTTTTT,CASSQSAWGQGNVGELFF
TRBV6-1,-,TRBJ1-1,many,TGTGCCAGCAGCCTGGCTACGACAAACCCTGAAGCTTTCTTT,CASSLATTNPEAFF
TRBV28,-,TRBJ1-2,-,TGTGCCAGCAGTTTAGGAGGGGGAAATGGCTACACCTTC,CASSLGGGNGYTF
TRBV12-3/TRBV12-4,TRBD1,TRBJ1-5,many,TGTGCCAGCAGCCGGACAGGGAGAGGTCAGCCCCAGCATTTT,CASSRTGRGQPQHF
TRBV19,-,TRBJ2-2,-,TGTGCCAGTACCACCCGGGACACTTCCACCGGGGAGCTGTTTTTT,CASTTRDTSTGELFF
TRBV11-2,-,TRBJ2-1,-,TGTGCCAGCAGCCACCCGGACGTTTCAAATTACAATGAGCAGTTCTTC,CASSHPDVSNYNEQFF
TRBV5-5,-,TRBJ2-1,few,TGTGCCAGCAGCTCAACACCGGAGAATGAGCAGTTCTTC,CASSSTPENEQFF
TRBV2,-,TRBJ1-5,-,TGTGCCAGCAGGGCCGGGACAACTCAGCCCCAGCATTTT,CASRAGTTQPQHF
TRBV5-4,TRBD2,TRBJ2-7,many,TGTGCCAGCAGCTTGGACGTCCCTTCTAGCGGAGGTTTCGGATACGAGCAGTACTTC,CASSLDVPSSGGFGYEQYF
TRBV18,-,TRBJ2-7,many,TGTGCCAGCTCCCGGGCATTTGATGGATCCTACGAGCAGTACTTC,CASSRAFDGSYEQYF
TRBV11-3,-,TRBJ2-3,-,TGTGCCAGCAGCCCACGCGCCCGGGACAAGGATACGCAGTATTTT,CASSPRARDKDTQYF
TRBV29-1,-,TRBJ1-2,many,TGCAGCGTTGAACTTAGCCGAGGAGATGGCTACACCTTC,CSVELSRGDGYTF
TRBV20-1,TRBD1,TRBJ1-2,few,TGCAGTGCTAGAGTGGTCACAGGGGGCGACTATGGCTACACCTTC,CSARVVTGGDYGYTF
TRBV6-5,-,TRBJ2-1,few,TGTGCCAGCAGTTACTATGGTGGTAGCGGAAACTTCAATGAGCAGTTCTTC,CASSYYGGSGNFNEQFF
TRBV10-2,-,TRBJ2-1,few,TGCGCCAGCAGACTTAGGGATGGCGCCTACAATGAGCAGTTCTTC,CASRLRDGAYNEQFF
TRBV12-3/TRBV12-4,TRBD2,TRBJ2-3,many,TGTGCCAGCACCTCGGGTAGCGGGGGGGGCACAGATACGCAGTATTTT,CASTSGSGGGTDTQYF
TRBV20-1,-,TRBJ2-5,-,TGCAGTGCTAGTAGAGCTAGCACGGAGACCCAGTACTTC,CSASRASTETQYF
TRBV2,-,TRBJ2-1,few,TGTGCCAGCAGTGCCCCGCGTGGTGTGGACAATGAGCAGTTCTTC,CASSAPRGVDNEQFF
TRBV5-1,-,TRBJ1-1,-,TGCGCCAGCCCAAAGGCCCCAGGGAACACTGAAGCTTTCTTT,CASPKAPGNTEAFF
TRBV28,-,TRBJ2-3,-,TGTGCCACCTGGGGGGGCGGGAGAACCGGAGATACGCAGTATTTT,CATWGGGRTGDTQYF
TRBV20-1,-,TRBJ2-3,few,TGCAGAGTGGCGGGGGCCACAGATACGCAGTATTTT,CRVAGATDTQYF
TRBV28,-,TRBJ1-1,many,TGTGCCAGCACCCAGGCAGGTCTGAACACTGAAGCTTTCTTT,CASTQAGLNTEAFF
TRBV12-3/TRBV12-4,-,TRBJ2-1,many,TGTGCCAGCAGTTTAATTGGGGAAGGTGAGCAGTTCTTC,CASSLIGEGEQFF
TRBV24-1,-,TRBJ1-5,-,TGTGCCACCAGTGACGAAAATCAGCCCCAGCATTTT,CATSDENQPQHF
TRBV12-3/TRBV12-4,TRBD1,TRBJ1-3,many,TGTGCCAGCAGCCTTACCTCCGGGACAGGGAAGGGAAACACCATATATTTT,CASSLTSGTGKGNTIYF
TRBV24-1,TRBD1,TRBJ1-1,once,TGTGCCACCAGTGATGGGACAGACACTGAAGCTTTCTTT,CATSDGTDTEAFF
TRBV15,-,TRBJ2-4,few,TGTGCCACCAGCAGAGATGTGGGTTTGTCGTACTTC,CATSRDVGLSYF
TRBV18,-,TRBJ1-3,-,TGTGCCAGCTCACCATCTGGACAGAACTCTGGAAACACCATATATTTT,CASSPSGQNSGNTIYF
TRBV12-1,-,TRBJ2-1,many,TGTGCCAGCAGCCCAAGGGGGGGACTAGCGGCCTACAATGAGCAGTTCTTC,CASSPRGGLAAYNEQFF
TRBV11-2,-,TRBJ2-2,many,TGTGCCAGCGGGCTAGCGAGCACCGGGGAGCTGTTTTTT,CASGLASTGELFF
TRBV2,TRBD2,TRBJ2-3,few,TGTGCCAGCAGCGGTGGGACTAGCGGGGGGCTCGGCACAGATACGCAGTATTTT,CASSGGTSGGLGTDTQYF
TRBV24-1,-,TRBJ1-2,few,TGTGCCACCAGTGAGAGAGGGATGGATGGCTACACCTTC,CATSERGMDGYTF
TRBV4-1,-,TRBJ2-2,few,TGCGCCAGCAGCCGGACGGAAGCGAACACCGGGGAGCTGTTTTTT,CASSRTEANTGELFF
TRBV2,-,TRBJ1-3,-,TGTGCCAGCACTTATCAGGGGCAGCTCGCTGGAAACACCATATATTTT,CASTYQGQLAGNTIYF
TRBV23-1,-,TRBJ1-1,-,TGCGCCAGCAGCTTAATACGGCGCAGGCCTTGGTTATGGTACACTGAAGCTTTCTTT,CASSLIRRRPWLWYTEAFF
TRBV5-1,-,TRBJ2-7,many,TGTGCCAGCAGTTTAGGGGGGACAGTCTCCTACGAGCAGTACTTC,CASSLGGTVSYEQYF
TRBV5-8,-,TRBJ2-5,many,TGTGCCAGCCGCCACCCGGACAGTCAAGAGACCCAGTACTTC,CASRHPDSQETQYF
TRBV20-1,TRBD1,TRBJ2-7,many,TGCAGTGCCACCGACGGACAGGGGAGACTCTACGAGCAGTACTTC,CSATDGQGRLYEQYF
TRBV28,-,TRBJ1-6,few,TGTGCCAGCAGTTTACGTAGTGGAGGGCGGCGGAATAATTCACCCCTCCACTTT,CASSLRSGGRRNNSPLHF
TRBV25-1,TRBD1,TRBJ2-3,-,TGTGCCAGCAGTGAATATCAGGGGGCGGGAGATACGCAGTATTTT,CASSEYQGAGDTQYF
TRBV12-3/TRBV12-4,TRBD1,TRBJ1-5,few,TGTGCCAGCAGTTCGGACAGGGGGAAGCCCCAGCATTTT,CASSSDRGKPQHF
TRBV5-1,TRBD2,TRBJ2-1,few,TGCGCCAGCAGCTTGGAACTAGCGGGGGTAGATGAGCAGTTCTTC,CASSLELAGVDEQFF
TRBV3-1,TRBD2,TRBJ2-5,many,TGTGCCAGCAGCCAACCCCTTACGACTAGCGGGGGAAAGACCCAGTACTTC,CASSQPLTTSGGKTQYF
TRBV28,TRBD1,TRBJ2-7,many,TGTGCCAGCAGTTTACCGGGACAGGGGGGCGAGCAGTACTTC,CASSLPGQGGEQYF
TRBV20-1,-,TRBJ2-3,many,TGCAGTGCTAGCGGCCTAGCAGCATCGACGCAGTATTTT,CSASGLAASTQYF
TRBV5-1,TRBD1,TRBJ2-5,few,TGCGCCAGCAGCTTGGCCCCTACAGGGGGTCCCCAAGAGACCCAGTACTTC,CASSLAPTGGPQETQYF
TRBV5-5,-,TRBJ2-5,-,TGTGCCATGAGCCTGGGACGGGTGTACCAAGAGACCCAGTACTTC,CAMSLGRVYQETQYF
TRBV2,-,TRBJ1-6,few,TGTGCCAGCAGTGCATCAGGGGTAAATTCACCCCTCCACTTT,CASSASGVNSPLHF
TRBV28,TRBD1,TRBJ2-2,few,TGTGCCAGCATTGTAGGGGACAGTCCTACCGGGGAGCTGTTTTTT,CASIVGDSPTGELFF
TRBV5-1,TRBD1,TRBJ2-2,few,TGCGCCAGCAGCTTGGCGACAGGGTCCGGGGAGCTGTTTTTT,CASSLATGSGELFF
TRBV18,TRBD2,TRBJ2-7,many,TGTGCCAGCTCACCACCGGGACTAGAAGTTGAGCAGTACTTC,CASSPPGLEVEQYF